This T cell receptor (beta chain) was profiled in a study of cytomegalovirus exposure and HLA in healthy donors. On this clone: Its antigen is not known.

Only in-frame clones appear in the TCRdb table, and some are missing; sequencing was by immunoSEQ multiplex PCR. Counted here are about 200,000 clones, about nine tenths occurring once; the ten biggest clones make up roughly 2%. The donors were part of the validation cohort, which consisted of under 150 subjects and was separate from the first cohort of under 750 subjects. Study-level points and caveats: Many donors shared some public TCRs, even though most TCR sequences were rare.

What was sequenced was PBMCs. This TCR was sampled from a woman in her late teens or twenties in good health and CMV-seropositive.

The CDR3 is CASSYSGTGDYGYTF. The DNA of the CDR3 is TGTGCCAGCAGTTATTCCGGGACAGGAGACTATGGCTACACCTTC. This rearrangement joins TRBV7-2 to TRBJ1-2; 8 bases match TRBD1. Germline CDR1 SGHTA, CDR2 FQGNSA. This CDR3 region has 15 residues. Trimming took 6 bases from V and 3 from J; bases not matched to a gene: 9.